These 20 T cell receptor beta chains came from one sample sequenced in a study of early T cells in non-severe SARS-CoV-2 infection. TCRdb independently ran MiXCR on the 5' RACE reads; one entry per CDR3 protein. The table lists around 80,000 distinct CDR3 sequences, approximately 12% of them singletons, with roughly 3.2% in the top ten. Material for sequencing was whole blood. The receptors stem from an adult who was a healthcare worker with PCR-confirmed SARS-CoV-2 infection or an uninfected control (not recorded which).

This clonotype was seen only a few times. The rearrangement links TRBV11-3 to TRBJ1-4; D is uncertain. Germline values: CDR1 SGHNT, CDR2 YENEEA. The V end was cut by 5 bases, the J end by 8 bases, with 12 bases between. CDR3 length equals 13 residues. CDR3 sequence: CASSNGLGEKLFF. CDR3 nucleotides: TGTGCCAGCAGCAATGGGCTAGGGGAAAAACTGTTTTTT.

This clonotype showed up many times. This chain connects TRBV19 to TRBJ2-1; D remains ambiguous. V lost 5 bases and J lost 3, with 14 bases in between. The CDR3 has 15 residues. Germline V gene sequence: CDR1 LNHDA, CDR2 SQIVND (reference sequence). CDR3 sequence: CASSQPPGIYNEQFF. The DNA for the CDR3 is TGTGCCAGTAGTCAGCCCCCTGGTATCTACAATGAGCAGTTCTTC.

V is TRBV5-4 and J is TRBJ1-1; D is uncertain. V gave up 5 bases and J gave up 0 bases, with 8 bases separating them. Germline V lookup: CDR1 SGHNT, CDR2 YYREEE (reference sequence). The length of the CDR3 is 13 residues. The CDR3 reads CASRGAMNTEAFF. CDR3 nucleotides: TGTGCCAGCAGGGGAGCTATGAACACTGAAGCTTTCTTT.

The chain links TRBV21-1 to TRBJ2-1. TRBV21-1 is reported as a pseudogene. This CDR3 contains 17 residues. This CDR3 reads CASSKVNKETWMHEQFF. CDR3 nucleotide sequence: TGTGCCAGCAGCAAAGTGAATAAGGAAACGTGGATGCATGAGCAGTTCTTC.

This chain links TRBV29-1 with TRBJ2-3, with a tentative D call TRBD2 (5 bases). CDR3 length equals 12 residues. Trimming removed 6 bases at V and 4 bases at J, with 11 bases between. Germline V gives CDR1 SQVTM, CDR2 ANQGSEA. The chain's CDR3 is CSVALEADTQYF. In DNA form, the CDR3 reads TGCAGCGTCGCACTAGAGGCAGATACGCAGTATTTT.

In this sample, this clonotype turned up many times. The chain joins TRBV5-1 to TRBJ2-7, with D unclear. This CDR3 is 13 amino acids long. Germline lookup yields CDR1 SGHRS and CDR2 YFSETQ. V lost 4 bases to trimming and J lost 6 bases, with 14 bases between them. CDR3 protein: CASSDRPTLEQYF. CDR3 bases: TGCGCCAGCAGCGACCGTCCTACGCTCGAGCAGTACTTC. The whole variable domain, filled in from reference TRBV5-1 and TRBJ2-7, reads KAGVTQTPRYLIKTRGQQVTLSCSPISGHRSVSWYQQTPGQGLQFLFEYFSETQRNKGNFPGRFSGRQFSNSRSEMNVSTLELGDSALYLCASSDRPTLEQYFGPGTRLTVT.

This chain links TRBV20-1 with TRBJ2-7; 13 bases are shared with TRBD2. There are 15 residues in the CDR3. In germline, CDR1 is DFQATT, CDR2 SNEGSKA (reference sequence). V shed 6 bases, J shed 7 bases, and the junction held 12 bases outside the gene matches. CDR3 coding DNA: TGCAGTGCCTCAACTAGCGGGAGGGCCCTCGATGAGCAGTACTTC. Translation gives CSASTSGRALDEQYF.

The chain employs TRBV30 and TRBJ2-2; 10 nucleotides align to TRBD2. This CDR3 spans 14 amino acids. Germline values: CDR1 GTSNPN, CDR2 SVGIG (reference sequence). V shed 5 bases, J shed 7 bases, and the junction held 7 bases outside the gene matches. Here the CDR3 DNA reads TGTGCCTGGCGTCGGGGACTAGCGAGCGGGGAGCTGTTTTTT. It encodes CAWRRGLASGELFF.

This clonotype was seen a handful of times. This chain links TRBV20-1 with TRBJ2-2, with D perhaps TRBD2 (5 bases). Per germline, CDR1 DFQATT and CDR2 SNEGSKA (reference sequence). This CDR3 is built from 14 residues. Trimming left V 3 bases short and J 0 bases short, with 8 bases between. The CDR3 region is CSARSGTNTGELFF. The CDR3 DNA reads TGCAGTGCTAGGAGCGGAACGAACACCGGGGAGCTGTTTTTT.

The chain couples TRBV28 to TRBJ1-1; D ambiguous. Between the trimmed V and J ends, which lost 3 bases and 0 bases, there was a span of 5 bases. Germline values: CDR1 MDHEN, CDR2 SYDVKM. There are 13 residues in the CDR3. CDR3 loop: CASSFQMNTEAFF. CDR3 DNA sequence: TGTGCCAGCAGTTTTCAAATGAACACTGAAGCTTTCTTT.

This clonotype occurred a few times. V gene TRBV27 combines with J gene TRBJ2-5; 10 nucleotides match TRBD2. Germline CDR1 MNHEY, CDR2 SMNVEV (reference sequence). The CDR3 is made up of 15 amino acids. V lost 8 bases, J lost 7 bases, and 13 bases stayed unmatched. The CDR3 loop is CASGASGGSRRTQYF. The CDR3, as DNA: TGTGCCAGCGGAGCTAGCGGGGGCTCCCGGCGGACCCAGTACTTC.

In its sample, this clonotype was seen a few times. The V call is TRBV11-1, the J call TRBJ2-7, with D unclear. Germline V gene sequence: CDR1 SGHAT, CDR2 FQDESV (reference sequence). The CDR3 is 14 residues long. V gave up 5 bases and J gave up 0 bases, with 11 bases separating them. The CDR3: CASSPLTPSYEQYF. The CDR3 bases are TGTGCCAGCAGCCCCCTTACTCCCTCCTACGAGCAGTACTTC.

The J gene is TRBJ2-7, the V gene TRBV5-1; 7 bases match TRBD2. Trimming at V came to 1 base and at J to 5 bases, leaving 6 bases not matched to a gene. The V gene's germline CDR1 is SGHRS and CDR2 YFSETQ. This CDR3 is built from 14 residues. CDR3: CASSLNPGGNEQYF. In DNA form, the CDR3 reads TGCGCCAGCAGCTTGAACCCGGGAGGAAACGAGCAGTACTTC.

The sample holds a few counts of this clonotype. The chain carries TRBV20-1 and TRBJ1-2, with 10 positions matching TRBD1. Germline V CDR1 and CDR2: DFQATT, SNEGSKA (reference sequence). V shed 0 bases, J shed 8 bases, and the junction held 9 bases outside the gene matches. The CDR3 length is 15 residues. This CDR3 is CSAREYRGTGDGYTF. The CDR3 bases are TGCAGTGCTAGAGAGTATAGGGGGACAGGGGACGGCTACACCTTC.

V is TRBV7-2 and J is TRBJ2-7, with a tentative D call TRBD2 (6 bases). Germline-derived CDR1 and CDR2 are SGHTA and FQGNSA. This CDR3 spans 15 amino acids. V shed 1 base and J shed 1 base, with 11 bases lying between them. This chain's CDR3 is CASSLGGDLSYEQYF. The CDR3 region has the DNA TGTGCCAGCAGCTTAGGGGGGGATTTGTCCTACGAGCAGTACTTC.

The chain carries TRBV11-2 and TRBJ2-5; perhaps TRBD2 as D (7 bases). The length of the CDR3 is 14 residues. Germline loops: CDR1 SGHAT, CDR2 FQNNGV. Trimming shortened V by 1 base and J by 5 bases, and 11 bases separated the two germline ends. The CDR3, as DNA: TGTGCCAGCAGCTTAGGAGGGGGAGGGGAGACCCAGTACTTC. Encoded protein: CASSLGGGGETQYF. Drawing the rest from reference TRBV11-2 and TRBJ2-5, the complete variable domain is EAGVAQSPRYKIIEKRQSVAFWCNPISGHATLYWYQQILGQGPKLLIQFQNNGVVDDSQLPKDRFSAERLKGVDSTLKIQPAKLEDSAVYLCASSLGGGGETQYFGPGTRLLVL.

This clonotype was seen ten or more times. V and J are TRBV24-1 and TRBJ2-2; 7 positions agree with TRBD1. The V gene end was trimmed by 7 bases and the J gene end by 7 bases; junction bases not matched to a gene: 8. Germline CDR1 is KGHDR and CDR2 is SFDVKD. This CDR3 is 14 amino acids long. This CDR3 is CATRSGQPSGELFF. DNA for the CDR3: TGTGCCACCAGGTCGGGACAGCCTAGCGGGGAGCTGTTTTTT.

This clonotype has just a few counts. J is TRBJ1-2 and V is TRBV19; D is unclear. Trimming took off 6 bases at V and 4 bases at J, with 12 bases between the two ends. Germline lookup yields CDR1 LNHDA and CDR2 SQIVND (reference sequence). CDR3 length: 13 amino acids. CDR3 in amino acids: CASSRPGFYGYTF. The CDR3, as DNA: TGTGCCAGTAGCCGACCCGGATTCTATGGCTACACCTTC.

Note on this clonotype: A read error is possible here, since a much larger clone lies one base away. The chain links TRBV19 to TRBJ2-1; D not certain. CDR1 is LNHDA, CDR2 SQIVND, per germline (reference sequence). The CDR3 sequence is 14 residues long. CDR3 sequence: CAGSIAQSGNEQFF. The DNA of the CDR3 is TGTGCCGGTAGTATAGCCCAATCGGGTAATGAGCAGTTCTTC.

The CDR3 DNA is TGTGCCAGCAGTGAAGCGACTGGCGGGAGAGGAGAGACCCAGTACTTC. It is translated as CASSEATGGRGETQYF. The chain joins TRBV6-1 to TRBJ2-5; TRBD2 aligns across 7 bases. Trimming cost V 0 bases and J 4 bases; bases outside gene matches: 8. Germline CDR1 is MNHNS and CDR2 is SASEGT. The CDR3 spans 16 residues.